This T cell receptor (beta chain) derives from a study of tissue T cells after allogeneic stem cell transplantation. For this clone: The gene symbols are mouse symbols. The CDR3 extends 1 residue past the end of the read, so its final part is completed from the germline J gene.

TCRdb's table, derived via immunoSEQ multiplex PCR, lists solely in-frame clones and lacks some. The table has tens of thousands of clones, approximately 69% seen once; the top ten hold roughly 0.38%. Germline CDR1 is FNHDT and CDR2 is SITEND (reference sequence). Between the trimmed V and J ends, which lost 2 bases and 3 bases, there was a span of 10 bases. The CDR3 has 14 amino acids. Sequenced input: blood. The chain carries TRBV19 and TRBJ2-5, with D possibly being TRBD1 or TRBD2 (5 bases each). This TCR was sampled from a female BALB/c mouse in good health. For the strain, the MHC haplotype given is H2-d. The CDR3 sequence is CASSMVGRQDTQYF. Incomplete CDR3 DNA: TGTGCCAGCAGTATGGTGGGACGGCAAGACACCCAGTAC.